These T cell receptor beta chains were read from a single sample in a study of blood T cell repertoires in COVID-19. Sequencing used immunoSEQ multiplex PCR; TCRdb keeps in-frame clones, though not all of them. In the table there are some 150,000 clones, approximately 90% of which are singletons. Sequencing was performed on PBMCs or T cells enriched from blood (not recorded which). The receptors shown here come from a young woman who had recovered from COVID-19. Both conserved end residues are part of each CDR3.

TRBV5-6	TRBJ2-2	CASSFLTGELFF
TRBV9	TRBJ1-2	CASSSFGGGSGYTF
TRBV7-2	TRBJ2-6	CASSSRQVSGANVLTF
TRBV29-1	TRBJ2-2	CSVMTNLGTGELFF
TRBV27	TRBJ2-1	CASRQSGSDEQFF
TRBV27	TRBJ2-3	CASKTGGSAVTDTQYF
TRBV6-5	TRBJ2-1	CASSRQGAPYNEQFF
TRBV5-1	TRBJ2-3	CASRVFEASDTQYF
TRBV5-1	TRBJ2-5	CASLKTGAGETQYF
TRBV28	TRBJ1-4	CASSAYRGANEKLFF
TRBV7-2	TRBJ1-5	CASSLEGAISNQPQHF
TRBV7-2	TRBJ1-5	CASSGHGTALGNQPQHF
TRBV28	TRBJ2-7	CATGDFQAYEQYF
TRBV3-1/TRBV3-2	TRBJ2-3	CASSQVSAENTQYF
TRBV7-9	TRBJ2-7	CASTDTYEQYF
TRBV18	TRBJ1-5	CASSPGSDQPQHF
TRBV4-1	TRBJ2-3	CASSQGRAIDTQYF